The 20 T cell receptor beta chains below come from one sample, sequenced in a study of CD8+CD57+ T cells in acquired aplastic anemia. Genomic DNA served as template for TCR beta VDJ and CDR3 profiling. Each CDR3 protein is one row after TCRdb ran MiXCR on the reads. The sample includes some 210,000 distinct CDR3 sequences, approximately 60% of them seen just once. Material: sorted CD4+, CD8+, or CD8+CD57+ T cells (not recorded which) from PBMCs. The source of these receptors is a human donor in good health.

The CDR3 sequence: CAISDLGAYEQYF. CDR3 nucleotides: TGTGCCATCAGTGATTTGGGGGCTTACGAGCAGTACTTC. The chain couples TRBV10-3 to TRBJ2-7, with a weak D call TRBD1 (6 bases). Trimming removed 3 bases at V and 4 bases at J, with 10 bases between. In germline, CDR1 is ENHRY, CDR2 SYGVKD. The length of the CDR3 is 13 residues.

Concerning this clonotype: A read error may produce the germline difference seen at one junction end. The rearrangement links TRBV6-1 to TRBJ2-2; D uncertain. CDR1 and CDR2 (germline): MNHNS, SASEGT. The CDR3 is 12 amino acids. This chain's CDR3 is CAISDYTGELFF. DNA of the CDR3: TGTGCCATCAGTGATTACACCGGGGAGCTGTTTTTT.

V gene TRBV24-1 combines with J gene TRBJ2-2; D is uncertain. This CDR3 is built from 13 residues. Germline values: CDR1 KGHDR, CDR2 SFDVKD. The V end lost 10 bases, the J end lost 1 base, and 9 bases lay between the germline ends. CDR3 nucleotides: TGTGCCACGCAGACGGGGAACACCGGGGAGCTGTTTTTT. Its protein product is CATQTGNTGELFF.

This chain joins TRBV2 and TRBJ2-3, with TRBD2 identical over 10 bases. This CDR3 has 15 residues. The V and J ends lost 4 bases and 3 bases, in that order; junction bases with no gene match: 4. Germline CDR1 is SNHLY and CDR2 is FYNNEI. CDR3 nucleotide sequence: TGTGCCAGCAGTGGAGGGACTAGCGAGACAGATACGCAGTATTTT. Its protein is CASSGGTSETDTQYF.

The CDR3 reads CAISEKGSGRTGTDTQYF. CDR3 DNA sequence: TGTGCCATCAGTGAGAAAGGGAGCGGGAGGACGGGCACAGATACGCAGTATTTT. The chain uses TRBV10-3 and TRBJ2-3, with TRBD2 matching 9 bases. V was pared by 2 bases and J by 1 base, with 10 bases of the junction left unmatched. The CDR3 is 18 residues long. Germline V CDR1 and CDR2: ENHRY, SYGVKD.

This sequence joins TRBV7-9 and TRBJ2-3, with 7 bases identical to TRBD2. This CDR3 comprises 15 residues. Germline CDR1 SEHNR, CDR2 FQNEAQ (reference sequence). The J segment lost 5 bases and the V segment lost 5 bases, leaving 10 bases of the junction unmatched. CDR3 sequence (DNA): TGTGCCAGCAGCCCCGGGGGGAGGCCTGTAGATACGCAGTATTTT. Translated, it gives CASSPGGRPVDTQYF.

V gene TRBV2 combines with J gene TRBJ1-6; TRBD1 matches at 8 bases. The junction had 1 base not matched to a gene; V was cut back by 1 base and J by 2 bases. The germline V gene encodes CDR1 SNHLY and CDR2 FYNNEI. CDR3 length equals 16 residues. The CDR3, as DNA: TGTGCCAGCAGTGAAGGGACAGGGACCTATAATTCACCCCTCCACTTT. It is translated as CASSEGTGTYNSPLHF.

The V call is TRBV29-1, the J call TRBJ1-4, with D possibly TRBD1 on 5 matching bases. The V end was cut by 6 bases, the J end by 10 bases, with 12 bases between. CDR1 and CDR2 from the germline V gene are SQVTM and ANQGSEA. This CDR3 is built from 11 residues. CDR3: CSVGESGKLFF. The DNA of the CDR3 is TGCAGCGTGGGGGAGTCTGGAAAACTGTTTTTT.

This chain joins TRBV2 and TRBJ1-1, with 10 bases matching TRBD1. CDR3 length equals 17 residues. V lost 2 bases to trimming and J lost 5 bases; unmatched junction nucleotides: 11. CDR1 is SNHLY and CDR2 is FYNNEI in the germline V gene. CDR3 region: CASSERRRTGGITEAFF. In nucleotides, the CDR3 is TGTGCCAGCAGTGAAAGGCGAAGGACAGGGGGTATAACTGAAGCTTTCTTT.

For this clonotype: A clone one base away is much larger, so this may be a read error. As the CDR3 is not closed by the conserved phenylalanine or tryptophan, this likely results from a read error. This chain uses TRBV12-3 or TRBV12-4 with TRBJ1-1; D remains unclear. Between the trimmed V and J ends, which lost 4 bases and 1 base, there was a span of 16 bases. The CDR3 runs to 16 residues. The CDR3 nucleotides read TGTGCCAGCAGTTGGGTGTTGACCACCCCGAACACTGAAGCTTTCCTT. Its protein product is CASSWVLTTPNTEAFL.

Here the CDR3 reads CASSQGLGDTQYF. CDR3 coding DNA: TGCGCCAGCAGCCAAGGTCTTGGAGATACGCAGTATTTT. The chain recombines TRBV4-1 with TRBJ2-3; D is ambiguous. The CDR3 spans 13 residues. The germline gives CDR1 MGHRA, CDR2 YSYEKL. Trimming left V 1 base short and J 5 bases short, with 7 bases between.

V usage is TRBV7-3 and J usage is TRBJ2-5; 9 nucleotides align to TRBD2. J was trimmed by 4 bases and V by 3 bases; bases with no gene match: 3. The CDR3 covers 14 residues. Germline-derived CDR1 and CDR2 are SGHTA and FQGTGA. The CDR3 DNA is TGTGCCAGCAGCTTCGTAGCGGGAGCAGAGACCCAGTACTTC. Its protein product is CASSFVAGAETQYF.

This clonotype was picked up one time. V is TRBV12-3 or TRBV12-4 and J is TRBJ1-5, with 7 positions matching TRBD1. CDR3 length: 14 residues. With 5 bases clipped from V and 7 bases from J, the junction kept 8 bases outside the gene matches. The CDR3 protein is CASSRQGSRQPQHF. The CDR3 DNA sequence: TGTGCCAGCAGTAGACAGGGATCGAGGCAGCCCCAGCATTTT.

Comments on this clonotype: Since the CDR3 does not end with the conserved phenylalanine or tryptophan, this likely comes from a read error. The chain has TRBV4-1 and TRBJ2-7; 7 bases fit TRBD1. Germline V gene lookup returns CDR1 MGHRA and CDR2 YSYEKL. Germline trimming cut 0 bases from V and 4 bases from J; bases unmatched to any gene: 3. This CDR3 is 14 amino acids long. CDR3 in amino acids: CASSQEQGRYEQYL. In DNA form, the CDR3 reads TGCGCCAGCAGCCAAGAACAGGGGAGATACGAGCAGTACCTC.

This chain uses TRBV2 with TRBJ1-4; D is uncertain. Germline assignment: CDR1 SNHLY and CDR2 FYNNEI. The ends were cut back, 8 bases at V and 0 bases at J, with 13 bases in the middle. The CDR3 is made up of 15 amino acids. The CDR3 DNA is TGTGCCAGCCCCCCGAGTCCTGCAACTAATGAAAAACTGTTTTTT. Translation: CASPPSPATNEKLFF.

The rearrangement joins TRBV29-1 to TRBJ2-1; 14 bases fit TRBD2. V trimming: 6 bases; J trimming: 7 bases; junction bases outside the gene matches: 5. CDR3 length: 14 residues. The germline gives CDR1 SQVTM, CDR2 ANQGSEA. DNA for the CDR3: TGCAGCGTCGACGGGACTAGCGGGAGTAATGAGCAGTTCTTC. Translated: CSVDGTSGSNEQFF.

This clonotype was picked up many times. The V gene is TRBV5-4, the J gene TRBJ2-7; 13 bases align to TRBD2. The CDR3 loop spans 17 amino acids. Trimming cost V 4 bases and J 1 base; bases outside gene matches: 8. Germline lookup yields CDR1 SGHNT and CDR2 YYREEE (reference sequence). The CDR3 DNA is TGTGCCAGCAGCCCAGGACTAGCGGGAGTGAATTCCTACGAGCAGTACTTC. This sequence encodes CASSPGLAGVNSYEQYF.

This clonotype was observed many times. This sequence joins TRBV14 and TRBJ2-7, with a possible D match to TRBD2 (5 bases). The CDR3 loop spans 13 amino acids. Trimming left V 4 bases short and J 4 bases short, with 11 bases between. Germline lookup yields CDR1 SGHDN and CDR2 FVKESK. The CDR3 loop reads CASSPFTGYEQYF. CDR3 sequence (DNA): TGTGCCAGCAGCCCTTTTACGGGGTACGAGCAGTACTTC.

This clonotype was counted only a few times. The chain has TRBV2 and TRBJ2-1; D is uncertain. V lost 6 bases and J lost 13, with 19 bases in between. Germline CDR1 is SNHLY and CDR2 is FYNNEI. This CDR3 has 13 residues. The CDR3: CASRADTLGNQFF. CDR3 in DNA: TGTGCCAGCAGGGCCGACACGCTCGGTAATCAGTTCTTC. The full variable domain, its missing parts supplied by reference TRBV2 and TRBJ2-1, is EPEVTQTPSHQVTQMGQEVILRCVPISNHLYFYWYRQILGQKVEFLVSFYNNEISEKSEIFDDQFSVERPDGSNFTLKIRSTKLEDSAMYFCASRADTLGNQFFGPGTRLTVL.

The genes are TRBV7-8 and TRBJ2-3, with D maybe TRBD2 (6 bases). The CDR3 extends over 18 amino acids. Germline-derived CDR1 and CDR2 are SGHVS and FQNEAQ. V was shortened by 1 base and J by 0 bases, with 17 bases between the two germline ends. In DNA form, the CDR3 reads TGTGCCAGCAGCTTAGTTTTCGGGAGCGGGTTTAGCACAGATACGCAGTATTTT. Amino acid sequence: CASSLVFGSGFSTDTQYF. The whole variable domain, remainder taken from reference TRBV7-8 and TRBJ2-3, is GAGVSQSPRYKVAKRGQDVALRCDPISGHVSLFWYQQALGQGPEFLTYFQNEAQLDKSGLPSDRFFAERPEGSVSTLKIQRTQQEDSAVYLCASSLVFGSGFSTDTQYFGPGTRLTVL.